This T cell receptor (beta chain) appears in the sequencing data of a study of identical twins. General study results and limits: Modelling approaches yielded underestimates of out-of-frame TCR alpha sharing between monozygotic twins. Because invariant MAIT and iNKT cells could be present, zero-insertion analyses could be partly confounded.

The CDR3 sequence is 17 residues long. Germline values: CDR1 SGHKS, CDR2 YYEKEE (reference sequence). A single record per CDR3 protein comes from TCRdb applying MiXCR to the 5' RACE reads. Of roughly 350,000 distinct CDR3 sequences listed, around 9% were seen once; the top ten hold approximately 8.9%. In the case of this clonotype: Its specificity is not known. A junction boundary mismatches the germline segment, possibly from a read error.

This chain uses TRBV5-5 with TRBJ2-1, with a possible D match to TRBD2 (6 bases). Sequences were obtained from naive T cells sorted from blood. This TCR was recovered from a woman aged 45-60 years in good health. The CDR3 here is CASSLVVAVFSYNEQSF. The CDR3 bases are TGTGCCAGCAGCTTGGTGGTAGCGGTTTTCTCCTACAATGAGCAGTCCTTC. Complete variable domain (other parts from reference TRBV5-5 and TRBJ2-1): DAGVTQSPTHLIKTRGQQVTLRCSPISGHKSVSWYQQVLGQGPQFIFQYYEKEERGRGNFPDRFSARQFPNYSSELNVNALLLGDSALYLCASSLVVAVFSYNEQSFGPGTRLTVL.